The T cell receptor (beta chain) under discussion was sequenced for a study of T cell responses to AZD1222 COVID-19 vaccine. V gave up 5 bases and J gave up 4 bases; unmatched junction bases: 10. From germline, CDR1 is SGHDT and CDR2 YYEEEE. This CDR3 has 15 amino acids. Clones were read by immunoSEQ multiplex PCR, and TCRdb kept only the in-frame ones, dropping some. The data show around 220,000 clones, about 95% seen once. The chain couples TRBV5-6 to TRBJ2-7; 9 bases align to TRBD2. The source of this sequence is an adult who received the MenACWY meningococcal vaccine as a control. The source material was peripheral blood, sampled 28 days after the second dose of the MenACWY control vaccine. CDR3 nucleotide sequence: TGTGCCAGCAGGATAGGGACTAGCAGCAGTTACGAGCAGTACTTC. Residues: CASRIGTSSSYEQYF.